Described below is a single T cell receptor beta chain sequence and its context. This record comes from a study of blood T cell repertoires in COVID-19. The assay was immunoSEQ multiplex PCR, and TCRdb's table has in-frame clones only and misses some. The table shows approximately 250,000 clones, with around 80% occurring only once. The CDR3 extends over 13 amino acids. After removal of 3 bases from V and 7 bases from J, the junction contained 5 bases not matched to a gene. Germline V CDR1 and CDR2: SNHLY, FYNNEI. This clonotype was obtained from a man in his forties or fifties who had recovered from COVID-19. The chain joins TRBV2 to TRBJ2-7; 8 nucleotides align to TRBD1. Sequencing used peripheral blood. The CDR3: CASSDQGASEQYF. The CDR3 nucleotides read TGTGCCAGCAGTGATCAGGGGGCATCGGAGCAGTACTTC. Supplemented by reference TRBV2 and TRBJ2-7, the full variable domain reads EPEVTQTPSHQVTQMGQEVILRCVPISNHLYFYWYRQILGQKVEFLVSFYNNEISEKSEIFDDQFSVERPDGSNFTLKIRSTKLEDSAMYFCASSDQGASEQYFGPGTRLTVT.